These T cell receptor beta chains were read from a single sample in a study of neoadjuvant anti-PD-1 for oral cavity cancer. TCRdb keeps only in-frame clones here, not all; method: immunoSEQ multiplex PCR. The table records around 16,000 clones, 60% to 80% of them present only once. The sample was PBMCs, taken before nivolumab (anti-PD-1) treatment. These receptors were taken from a person aged 40 to 85 with oral cavity squamous cell carcinoma. CDR3s include the opening cysteine and the closing phenylalanine or tryptophan. Clone size is stated in some rows and not others, as once, few, many or a class when expanded.

>.|TRBV4-2
CASSQELGQGDDNQPQHF
>few|TRBV19
CASSVQTGRNDEQYF
>few|TRBV2
CASKASANTGELFF
>.|TRBV6-1
CASSEAGTDTQYF
>.|TRBV5-4
CASSLYGGSTEAFF
>.|TRBV9
CASSVDSNTGELFF
>.|TRBV6-5
CASSRGLTGELFF
>few|TRBV5-1
CASSPSGLPEAFF
>.|TRBV28
CASSSAGTGGEKLFF
>.|TRBV7-9
CASSLGTGGRYEQYF
>.|TRBV5-6
CASSLAGSGNTIYF
>few|TRBV6-6
CASRATGERNQPQHF
>few|TRBV27
CASSLFGGGLGQPQHF
>.|TRBV9
CASSGGGQGNTIYF
>once|TRBV20-1
CSARPYNEQFF
>.|TRBV5-4
CASSTRDRGNNEQFF
>few|TRBV10-3
CAISDRISRQEGNTGELFF
>once|TRBV6-5
CASSRAGGYTF
>.|TRBV6-6
CASSSQGGSSYEQYF
>once|TRBV9
CASSARPGGPQETQYF
>.|TRBV6-1
CASSEGTTNTEAFF
>few|TRBV7-8
CASSTDRASNQPQHF
>.|TRBV6-4
CASSVSRDGPYEQYF
>few|TRBV30
CAWSGLYVGYTF
>few|TRBV25-1
CASSPGQGTAFF
>.|TRBV2
CASSDRQGTIFSYEQYF
>.|TRBV6-5
CASGTKETQYF